Listed below are T cell receptor beta chains from one sample, sequenced in a study of T cell repertoires in cytomegalovirus infection. Using its own MiXCR run on the reads, TCRdb lists one record per CDR3 protein. The sample gives about 830,000 distinct CDR3 sequences, roughly 33% of which show up once; around 12% is in the top ten. Antigens for these TCRs are unknown. This specimen consisted of cultured CD8+ T cells from PBMCs, obtained from culture after CMV antigen stimulation. The source is a human donor in good health (CMV status not recorded). Some clones in this sample may be carry-over from other donors' samples. Both conserved end residues are part of each CDR3. The order of the fields is D gene, clone size, V gene, J gene, CDR3 protein, CDR3 DNA. D genes are given only for firm matches. Clone size is not always given. Where it is, it says once, few, many or a class for expanded clones.

TRBD1	-	TRBV7-3	TRBJ1-2	CASSLTTGGDGYAF	TGTGCCAGCAGCTTAACTACAGGGGGGGATGGCTACGCCTTC
-	-	TRBV9	TRBJ1-2	CASSVTQSASGYTF	TGTGCCAGCAGCGTAACCCAAAGCGCCTCTGGCTACACCTTC
-	many	TRBV6-1	TRBJ1-1	CASSAGGGTEAFF	TGTGCCAGCAGCGCTGGCGGTGGCACTGAAGCTTTCTTT
-	few	TRBV7-9	TRBJ2-7	CASSSFLGWKLYEQYF	TGTGCCAGCAGTTCCTTCCTTGGCTGGAAACTTTACGAGCAGTACTTC
-	-	TRBV6-5	TRBJ2-1	CASSYDGDNEQFF	TGTGCCAGCAGTTACGACGGTGACAATGAGCAGTTCTTC
-	few	TRBV5-4	TRBJ2-1	CASTLRGFSSYNEQFF	TGTGCCAGCACCCTCCGGGGCTTCAGCTCCTACAATGAGCAGTTCTTC
-	-	TRBV19	TRBJ1-4	CASSTSGRNEKLFF	TGTGCCAGTAGTACCTCCGGGAGAAATGAAAAACTGTTTTTT
-	-	TRBV25-1	TRBJ2-7	CASSEWNEQYF	TGTGCCAGCAGTGAGTGGAACGAGCAGTACTTC
-	-	TRBV6-8	TRBJ2-7	CASTAGTYEQYF	TGTGCCAGCACCGCTGGCACATACGAGCAGTACTTC
-	-	TRBV6-1	TRBJ2-4	CASSEPTEPLAKNIQYF	TGTGCCAGCAGTGAGCCGACAGAACCACTAGCCAAAAACATTCAGTACTTC